What follows is one T cell receptor (beta chain) and its context. The data were obtained in a study of blood T cell repertoires in COVID-19. On the study more broadly: COVID-19 samples from acute and convalescent phases originated in the United States, Italy and Spain. Nucleic acid was either cDNA or gDNA, and it came from T cells, B-cell-depleted T cells, or PBMCs.

Original processing notes: The authors estimated nucleated cell counts from reference gene primer amplification. Sequencing used immunoSEQ multiplex PCR; TCRdb keeps in-frame clones, though not all of them. For V, J and clone size, that table is used; D and trimming come from the DNA. This table has some 90,000 clones, under 90% appearing once. Germline CDR1 reads SNHLY; CDR2 reads FYNNEI. V shed 8 bases and J 2 bases; nucleotides not matched to a gene: 10. This CDR3 is 15 amino acids long. Sample: peripheral blood. The origin of this receptor is a human donor in a cohort sampled during active COVID-19. V is TRBV2 and J is TRBJ2-7, with 9 bases aligning to TRBD2. The chain's CDR3 is CASAESGRPPYEQYF. In nucleotides, the CDR3 is TGTGCCAGCGCCGAGAGCGGGAGGCCTCCCTACGAGCAGTACTTC.